Listed below are T cell receptor beta chains from one sample, sequenced in a study of T-cell reconstitution after alpha-beta-depleted transplantation in children. Using its own MiXCR run on the PCR reads, TCRdb lists one record per CDR3 protein. The profile shows almost 250,000 distinct CDR3 sequences, 20% to 30% of them singletons. The sequences come from PBMCs, collected before TCRalphabeta/CD19-depleted stem cell transplant. These TCRs come from a girl aged 2 to 10 with Fanconi anemia, due to receive a stem cell transplant. CDR3s include the opening cysteine and the closing phenylalanine or tryptophan. A D gene is named only where the DNA matches it firmly. Expanded clones are given a class, and other clones once, few, many or no size at all.

d_call clone_size j_call v_call cdr3_aa cdr3_nt
TRBD2 - TRBJ2-7 TRBV20-1 CSAGLAFYEQYF TGCAGCGCGGGACTAGCCTTCTACGAGCAGTACTTC
TRBD1 - TRBJ1-1 TRBV6-1 CASRSDRGPAAFF TGTGCCAGCAGGAGCGACAGGGGGCCGGCAGCTTTCTTT
- many TRBJ1-1 TRBV20-1 CSAIRDPENTEAFF TGCAGTGCTATCCGGGACCCAGAGAACACTGAAGCTTTCTTT
- few TRBJ2-5 TRBV5-5 CASSSPSSLRETQYF TGTGCCAGCAGCTCACCGTCTAGCCTCCGGGAGACCCAGTACTTC
- many TRBJ2-5 TRBV5-1 CASSLNQETQYF TGCGCCAGCAGCTTGAACCAAGAGACCCAGTACTTC
- - TRBJ1-1 TRBV5-1 CASSGDSMNTEAFF TGCGCCAGCAGCGGAGACAGCATGAACACTGAAGCTTTCTTT
TRBD2 few TRBJ2-2 TRBV29-1 CSVEATSGDTGELFF TGCAGCGTTGAGGCGACTAGCGGGGACACCGGGGAGCTGTTTTTT
- few TRBJ2-7 TRBV7-9 CASSLMTAFYEQYF TGTGCCAGCAGCCTAATGACAGCCTTCTACGAGCAGTACTTC
- few TRBJ2-6 TRBV7-6 CASSPSGSSGANVLTF TGTGCCAGCAGCCCCTCGGGCTCATCTGGGGCCAACGTCCTGACTTTC
- many TRBJ2-3 TRBV20-1 CSAGGGSTDTQYF TGCAGTGCTGGAGGGGGTAGCACAGATACGCAGTATTTT
- - TRBJ2-1 TRBV20-1 CSASMGADPSGNEQFF TGCAGTGCTAGCATGGGAGCCGATCCTTCCGGCAATGAGCAGTTCTTC
TRBD1 - TRBJ2-7 TRBV20-1 CSAEPGQGPYEQYF TGCAGTGCCGAACCGGGACAGGGCCCTTACGAGCAGTACTTC
TRBD2 - TRBJ2-1 TRBV4-1 CASSPTLADEQFF TGCGCCAGCAGCCCAACCCTAGCGGATGAGCAGTTCTTC
TRBD2 - TRBJ2-7 TRBV5-1 CASSFVGGPPGYEQYF TGCGCCAGCAGCTTCGTGGGAGGGCCTCCGGGCTACGAGCAGTACTTC
- many TRBJ1-2 TRBV29-1 CSVEDDGYGYTF TGCAGCGTTGAAGATGACGGCTACGGCTACACCTTC
TRBD1 - TRBJ2-7 TRBV7-6 CASMGAGGVYEQYF TGTGCCAGCATGGGGGCAGGGGGCGTCTACGAGCAGTACTTC
TRBD1 - TRBJ2-7 TRBV9 CASSLGPTGTGGYEQYF TGTGCCAGCAGCCTCGGCCCAACCGGGACAGGGGGCTACGAGCAGTACTTC
- many TRBJ2-3 TRBV29-1 CSVEQGTDTQYF TGCAGCGTTGAGCAGGGGACAGATACGCAGTATTTT
- few TRBJ2-2 TRBV13 CASSPTATGELFF TGTGCCAGCAGCCCTACTGCCACCGGGGAGCTGTTTTTT
TRBD1 few TRBJ1-2 TRBV20-1 CSARGGTVYGYTF TGCAGTGCTAGAGGGGGGACAGTCTATGGCTACACCTTC
- - TRBJ2-3 TRBV7-9 CASSQGLRVSDTQYF TGTGCCAGCAGCCAAGGCTTACGGGTATCGGATACGCAGTATTTT
TRBD2 - TRBJ2-5 TRBV20-1 CSARDLGLDLETQYF TGCAGTGCTAGAGATCTGGGACTAGACTTGGAGACCCAGTACTTC
- - TRBJ1-2 TRBV20-1 CSARAHRAINYGYTF TGCAGTGCTAGGGCACACAGGGCCATTAACTATGGCTACACCTTC
- - TRBJ1-2 TRBV28 CASSLPGPNYGYTF TGTGCCAGCAGTTTACCCGGTCCTAACTATGGCTACACCTTC
- few TRBJ2-2 TRBV29-1 CSVEDLWGGELFF TGCAGCGTTGAGGATCTTTGGGGCGGGGAGCTGTTTTTT
TRBD2 - TRBJ2-5 TRBV7-6 CASSLGSGTSIQETQYF TGTGCCAGCAGCTTAGGGTCAGGGACTAGCATTCAAGAGACCCAGTACTTC
TRBD2 many TRBJ2-1 TRBV20-1 CSARAWAGEDEQFF TGCAGTGCTAGAGCTTGGGCGGGAGAGGATGAGCAGTTCTTC
TRBD2 many TRBJ2-2 TRBV29-1 CSVVVPSGDTGELFF TGCAGCGTTGTTGTTCCTAGCGGGGACACCGGGGAGCTGTTTTTT
TRBD2 few TRBJ2-7 TRBV7-2 CASSPDVGTSYEQYF TGTGCCAGCAGCCCAGACGTAGGGACTAGCTACGAGCAGTACTTC
TRBD1 - TRBJ2-1 TRBV20-1 CSASGQGFYNEQFF TGCAGTGCTTCAGGACAGGGGTTCTACAATGAGCAGTTCTTC
- many TRBJ2-7 TRBV20-1 CSASDGYEQYF TGCAGTGCCTCCGACGGCTACGAGCAGTACTTC
- - TRBJ2-4 TRBV29-1 CSVGGVAKNIQYF TGCAGCGTTGGAGGGGTCGCCAAAAACATTCAGTACTTC
- - TRBJ1-1 TRBV29-1 CSVGQGNEAFF TGCAGCGTTGGGCAGGGTAATGAAGCTTTCTTT
TRBD1 - TRBJ1-6 TRBV7-3 CASSSQGGNSPLHF TGTGCCAGCAGCTCGCAGGGGGGGAATTCACCCCTCCACTTT
- once TRBJ2-3 TRBV7-8 CASSVGLETQYF TGTGCCAGCAGCGTGGGACTCGAGACGCAGTATTTT
TRBD2 many TRBJ2-1 TRBV5-6 CASSLATSGINYLSYNEQFF TGTGCCAGCAGCTTGGCGACTAGCGGGATTAACTACCTTTCCTACAATGAGCAGTTCTTC
- few TRBJ2-3 TRBV20-1 CSARDLWDPDTQYF TGCAGTGCTAGAGATCTTTGGGACCCAGATACGCAGTATTTT
- few TRBJ2-1 TRBV7-9 CASSLPPAYEQFF TGTGCCAGCAGCTTACCCCCGGCTTATGAGCAGTTCTTC
TRBD2 - TRBJ2-1 TRBV24-1 CATSDRGSPSYNEQFF TGTGCCACCAGTGATCGCGGGAGCCCCTCCTACAATGAGCAGTTCTTC
TRBD2 - TRBJ2-3 TRBV10-3 CAISLRGIPSGRALDTQYF TGTGCCATCAGTTTGCGGGGAATCCCTAGCGGGAGGGCCCTAGATACGCAGTATTTT
- - TRBJ2-7 TRBV5-1 CASSLGQNEQYF TGCGCCAGCAGCTTGGGGCAGAACGAGCAGTACTTC
- many TRBJ2-1 TRBV29-1 CSVDRGENNEQFF TGCAGCGTTGACAGGGGGGAGAACAATGAGCAGTTCTTC
- many TRBJ2-3 TRBV20-1 CSASRRATGADTQYF TGCAGTGCTAGTAGACGAGCTACCGGGGCAGATACGCAGTATTTT
- many TRBJ2-5 TRBV7-6 CASSPTSPGGKAQYF TGTGCCAGCAGCCCAACCTCTCCCGGCGGTAAGGCCCAGTACTTC
- - TRBJ2-3 TRBV6-2/TRBV6-3 CASSWFKGVPDTQYF TGTGCCAGCAGTTGGTTTAAGGGGGTGCCAGATACGCAGTATTTT
TRBD1 few TRBJ2-1 TRBV20-1 CSAPDRVNEQFF TGCAGTGCGCCTGACAGGGTGAATGAGCAGTTCTTC
TRBD2 - TRBJ2-1 TRBV29-1 CSVGTSIYNEQFF TGCAGCGTCGGGACTAGTATCTACAATGAGCAGTTCTTC
- - TRBJ1-1 TRBV7-9 CASSRGEAFF TGTGCCAGCAGCCGGGGTGAAGCTTTCTTT
TRBD2 few TRBJ2-1 TRBV5-5 CASSFKTTREDDEQFF TGTGCCAGCAGTTTTAAAACAACGCGGGAGGATGATGAGCAGTTCTTC
TRBD1 - TRBJ2-7 TRBV5-1 CASSFAGGGYEQYF TGCGCCAGCAGCTTTGCAGGGGGCGGGTACGAGCAGTACTTC
TRBD1 - TRBJ1-2 TRBV7-2 CASSSLDRPNYGYTF TGTGCCAGCAGCTCCCTGGACAGGCCTAACTATGGCTACACCTTC
TRBD1 many TRBJ2-5 TRBV7-4 CASSPGTDQETQYF TGTGCCAGCAGCCCAGGGACAGATCAAGAGACCCAGTACTTC
- many TRBJ2-2 TRBV29-1 CSVITGNADTGELFF TGCAGCGTTATAACAGGAAACGCGGACACCGGGGAGCTGTTTTTT
- many TRBJ2-2 TRBV30 CAWRKPVTNTGELFF TGTGCCTGGAGGAAGCCGGTGACGAACACCGGGGAGCTGTTTTTT
- - TRBJ2-3 TRBV5-1 CASSLAAGSSTDTQYF TGCGCCAGCAGCTTGGCTGCGGGATCTAGCACAGATACGCAGTATTTT
- many TRBJ2-3 TRBV9 CASGELDSDTQYF TGTGCCAGCGGGGAATTAGATTCAGATACGCAGTATTTT
- many TRBJ2-5 TRBV29-1 CSVDDWTSETQYF TGCAGCGTTGACGATTGGACATCAGAGACCCAGTACTTC
- - TRBJ2-3 TRBV20-1 CSAPASWTDTQYF TGCAGTGCCCCGGCTAGCTGGACAGATACGCAGTATTTT
TRBD1 few TRBJ2-3 TRBV28 CASSYTGGRDTQYF TGTGCCAGCAGCTATACAGGGGGCAGAGATACGCAGTATTTT
TRBD1 - TRBJ2-3 TRBV28 CASSFGQGGDTQYF TGTGCCAGCAGTTTCGGACAGGGTGGAGATACGCAGTATTTT